The rows below give T cell receptor beta chains drawn from one sample of a study of cytomegalovirus exposure and HLA in healthy donors. Generated by immunoSEQ multiplex PCR, the TCRdb table keeps only in-frame clones and is missing some. The repertoire consists of about 84,000 clones, with around 68% occurring once and the leading ten covering 15%. The sample taken for sequencing was PBMCs. The receptors derive from a woman aged 40 to 49 in good health and CMV-seropositive. CDR3s include the opening cysteine and the closing phenylalanine or tryptophan. D genes are given only for firm matches. Rows give clone size only sometimes, using once, few, many, or a class for an expanded clone.

d_call,cdr3_length,v_call,clone_size,j_call,cdr3_aa,cdr3_nt
-,12,TRBV7-2,-,TRBJ2-3,CASSPYADTQYF,TGTGCCAGCAGCCCTTATGCAGATACGCAGTATTTT
-,14,TRBV28,-,TRBJ1-1,CASSFEDMNTEAFF,TGTGCCAGCAGTTTCGAAGACATGAACACTGAAGCTTTCTTT
TRBD1,15,TRBV4-2,-,TRBJ2-7,CASSQGTGGDYEQYF,TGTGCCAGCAGCCAAGGGACAGGGGGGGACTACGAGCAGTACTTC
TRBD1,14,TRBV5-8,-,TRBJ1-2,CASSARDRAKGYTF,TGTGCCAGCAGCGCCCGGGACAGGGCCAAAGGCTACACCTTC
TRBD1,16,TRBV28,-,TRBJ1-4,CASSDPRDRGREKLFF,TGTGCCAGCAGTGACCCACGGGACAGGGGACGGGAAAAACTGTTTTTT
-,13,TRBV2,few,TRBJ2-7,CATGTQKLYEQYF,TGTGCCACCGGGACTCAAAAACTTTACGAGCAGTACTTC
-,12,TRBV5-4,-,TRBJ2-3,CASSVGTDTQYF,TGTGCCAGCAGTGTCGGCACAGATACGCAGTATTTT
-,14,TRBV7-2,-,TRBJ2-5,CASSRTRVGETQYF,TGTGCCAGCAGCCGCACCAGGGTGGGAGAGACCCAGTACTTC
-,14,TRBV5-1,-,TRBJ2-3,CASSSFGAGDTQYF,TGCGCCAGCAGCTCCTTCGGAGCGGGAGATACGCAGTATTTT
TRBD1,17,TRBV6-1,once,TRBJ1-1,CASSGTPGQGMNTEAFF,TGTGCCAGCAGTGGGACCCCGGGACAGGGAATGAACACTGAAGCTTTCTTT
TRBD2,15,TRBV28,-,TRBJ2-1,CASSLGTSSYNEQFF,TGTGCCAGCAGTCTTGGGACTAGCAGCTACAATGAGCAGTTCTTC
-,12,TRBV28,few,TRBJ1-4,CASSLFREKLFF,TGTGCCAGCAGTTTATTTCGTGAAAAACTGTTTTTT
TRBD1,15,TRBV7-2,-,TRBJ1-1,CASSSSLDRANEAFF,TGTGCCAGCAGCTCCTCGCTGGACAGGGCGAATGAAGCTTTCTTT
TRBD2,14,TRBV19,once,TRBJ2-3,CASSRREVTDTQYF,TGTGCCAGTAGTCGGCGGGAGGTCACAGATACGCAGTATTTT
-,13,TRBV27,-,TRBJ1-1,CASSFSVNTEAFF,TGTGCCAGCAGTTTCTCAGTGAACACTGAAGCTTTCTTT
TRBD1,12,TRBV6-1,-,TRBJ2-7,CASMTGGYEQYF,TGTGCCAGCATGACAGGGGGCTACGAGCAGTACTTC
TRBD1,17,TRBV5-1,-,TRBJ2-3,CASSLEVQGALTDTQYF,TGCGCCAGCAGCTTGGAGGTTCAGGGGGCTTTAACAGATACGCAGTATTTT
TRBD2,15,TRBV28,-,TRBJ2-7,CAILPTGGEKYEQYF,TGTGCCATCTTACCGACTGGGGGGGAGAAGTACGAGCAGTACTTC
TRBD1,15,TRBV27,-,TRBJ1-2,CASSHGRDRIYGYTF,TGTGCCAGCAGTCATGGACGGGACAGAATATATGGCTACACCTTC
-,13,TRBV27,few,TRBJ1-5,CASSQGSHQPQHF,TGTGCCAGCAGTCAGGGGTCCCATCAGCCCCAGCATTTT
-,15,TRBV10-3,many,TRBJ1-3,CAISPAGVNGNTIYF,TGTGCCATCTCTCCAGCGGGGGTGAACGGAAACACCATATATTTT
-,14,TRBV19,-,TRBJ2-2,CASKAPLNTGELFF,TGTGCCAGTAAAGCGCCTTTGAACACCGGGGAGCTGTTTTTT
TRBD2,17,TRBV4-3,-,TRBJ2-3,CASSQSFGGEGTDTQYF,TGCGCCAGCAGCCAATCTTTCGGGGGGGAGGGAACAGATACGCAGTATTTT
-,15,TRBV7-9,-,TRBJ2-7,CASSLGTIDKYEQYF,TGTGCCAGCAGCTTAGGGACTATAGACAAATACGAGCAGTACTTC
-,15,TRBV7-6,-,TRBJ1-1,CASSLEARPNTEAFF,TGTGCCAGCAGCTTAGAGGCGCGGCCGAACACTGAAGCTTTCTTT
-,13,TRBV19,-,TRBJ1-4,CASSIAPNRELFF,TGTGCCAGTAGTATAGCCCCAAACAGGGAACTGTTTTTT
-,16,TRBV28,-,TRBJ2-5,CASSLRQAMGEETQYF,TGTGCCAGCAGTTTAAGACAGGCCATGGGGGAAGAGACCCAGTACTTC
-,14,TRBV10-3,-,TRBJ1-5,CAIRQGSDNQPQHF,TGTGCCATCAGACAAGGAAGCGACAATCAGCCCCAGCATTTT
-,14,TRBV9,few,TRBJ1-2,CASSVAATARGYTF,TGTGCCAGCAGCGTAGCCGCAACGGCTAGGGGCTACACCTTC
TRBD1,14,TRBV9,-,TRBJ2-1,CASSVGTASDEQFF,TGTGCCAGCAGCGTCGGGACAGCATCCGATGAGCAGTTCTTC
TRBD2,16,TRBV14,-,TRBJ2-5,CASSQAFLAGTGEQYF,TGTGCCAGCAGCCAAGCCTTCCTAGCGGGAACAGGAGAGCAGTACTTC
-,12,TRBV19,-,TRBJ1-2,CASSVRGYGYTF,TGTGCCAGTAGTGTCAGGGGCTATGGCTACACCTTC
TRBD1,15,TRBV7-2,few,TRBJ1-2,CASSFLSRGLHGYTF,TGTGCCAGCAGCTTCTTGTCCAGGGGGCTGCATGGCTACACCTTC
-,14,TRBV7-3,-,TRBJ2-2,CASSPQDSAGELFF,TGTGCCAGCAGCCCCCAGGACAGCGCCGGGGAGCTGTTTTTT
-,12,TRBV5-4,few,TRBJ2-1,CASSLGSSEQFF,TGTGCAAGCAGCTTGGGGAGCAGTGAGCAGTTCTTC
TRBD2,16,TRBV28,-,TRBJ2-7,CASRSELAGGSYEQYF,TGTGCCAGCAGATCCGAGCTAGCGGGAGGGTCCTACGAGCAGTACTTC
-,13,TRBV28,-,TRBJ1-2,CASRNPSGYGYTF,TGTGCCAGCAGAAATCCTTCAGGGTATGGCTACACCTTC
-,17,TRBV5-4,-,TRBJ2-5,CASSPPATGAIQETQYF,TGTGCCAGCAGCCCCCCGGCGACAGGAGCTATCCAAGAGACCCAGTACTTC
-,13,TRBV2,-,TRBJ1-5,CASSGRVGQPQHF,TGTGCCAGCAGTGGCAGGGTAGGTCAGCCCCAGCATTTT
TRBD1,12,TRBV30,few,TRBJ2-7,CAWSVSPGQEYF,TGTGCCTGGAGTGTGTCCCCGGGACAGGAGTACTTC
TRBD2,14,TRBV6-1,-,TRBJ2-1,CAGLAGGPDNEQFF,TGTGCCGGATTAGCGGGAGGGCCCGACAATGAGCAGTTCTTC
-,14,TRBV28,-,TRBJ2-2,CASSLTGSTGELFF,TGTGCCAGCAGTTTAACGGGGAGCACCGGGGAGCTGTTTTTT
TRBD2,15,TRBV27,few,TRBJ2-5,CASSSRTSGQETQYF,TGTGCCAGCAGTTCACGAACTAGCGGACAAGAGACCCAGTACTTC
-,17,TRBV28,-,TRBJ2-3,CASSSATERVGSDTQYF,TGTGCCAGCAGTTCAGCCACTGAGCGGGTAGGATCAGATACGCAGTATTTT
-,16,TRBV4-3,-,TRBJ2-7,CASSQVPGNPTYEQYF,TGCGCCAGCAGCCAAGTTCCAGGGAACCCGACCTACGAGCAGTACTTC
-,13,TRBV2,few,TRBJ2-5,CASNPLARETQYF,TGTGCCAGCAATCCCCTAGCGCGAGAGACCCAGTACTTC
TRBD1,16,TRBV28,-,TRBJ1-1,CASSSRQGGWNTEAFF,TGTGCCAGCAGCTCCCGACAGGGTGGGTGGAACACTGAAGCTTTCTTT
-,14,TRBV10-1,few,TRBJ2-7,CASSDLGHRDEQYF,TGCGCCAGCAGTGATCTGGGCCACAGGGACGAGCAGTACTTC
TRBD1,15,TRBV15,-,TRBJ1-2,CATSRDAGQGYGYTF,TGTGCCACCAGCAGAGACGCGGGACAGGGGTATGGCTACACCTTC
-,13,TRBV27,-,TRBJ2-3,CASSKQGTDTQYF,TGTGCCAGCAGTAAACAGGGCACAGATACGCAGTATTTT
TRBD1,17,TRBV28,-,TRBJ1-5,CASSLTTGGAGNQPQHF,TGTGCCAGCAGTCTAACCACAGGGGGCGCCGGCAATCAGCCCCAGCATTTT
-,11,TRBV19,-,TRBJ1-3,CASPVGNTIYF,TGTGCCAGCCCAGTTGGAAACACCATATATTTT
-,18,TRBV2,few,TRBJ2-3,CASSEFRQARASTDTQYF,TGTGCCAGCAGTGAATTTCGACAGGCCCGGGCCAGCACAGATACGCAGTATTTT
-,14,TRBV13,few,TRBJ1-2,CASSLFSGVYGYTF,TGTGCCAGCAGCTTATTCTCGGGGGTTTATGGCTACACCTTC
-,16,TRBV4-3,-,TRBJ1-5,CASSQEGGPSNQPQHF,TGCGCCAGCAGCCAAGAGGGGGGGCCCAGCAATCAGCCCCAGCATTTT
-,13,TRBV4-3,-,TRBJ2-5,CASSQELWETQYF,TGCGCCAGCAGCCAAGAACTATGGGAGACCCAGTACTTC